The 20 T cell receptor beta chains in this list originate from one sample, sequenced in a study of shared clonotypes between healthy human individuals. Naive CD8 populations comprised CD45RO-negative cells positively selected for CCR7, excluding terminally differentiated effector memory CD45RA+ cells. This table comes from immunoSEQ multiplex PCR, and its TCRdb copy is limited to in-frame clones, with some not included. The profile shows 560,000 or so clones, 95% to 97% of them singletons. The sample consisted of naive CD8+ T cells sorted from blood. The receptor source for this set is a woman aged 25 to 45 in good health.

The V and J genes are TRBV28 and TRBJ2-3; D ambiguous. The CDR3 spans 12 residues. In germline, CDR1 is MDHEN, CDR2 SYDVKM. Trimming left V 2 bases short and J 4 bases short, with 4 bases between. The CDR3 DNA is TGTGCCAGCAGTTTAGTCCCAGATACGCAGTATTTT. Protein sequence: CASSLVPDTQYF.

This chain connects TRBV11-2 to TRBJ2-7, with a tentative D call TRBD2 (5 bases). CDR3 size: 15 residues. V was shortened by 5 bases and J by 4 bases, with 18 bases between the two germline ends. In germline, CDR1 is SGHAT, CDR2 FQNNGV. CDR3 sequence (DNA): TGTGCCAGCAGCCCCGCACTTGGAGGCGCGTACGAGCAGTACTTC. It yields the protein CASSPALGGAYEQYF.

This chain uses TRBV4-1 with TRBJ2-1; the D is unclear. V lost 0 bases, J lost 8 bases, and 14 bases lay in between. The CDR3 loop spans 15 amino acids. CDR1 is MGHRA, CDR2 YSYEKL, per germline. The CDR3 bases are TGCGCCAGCAGCCAAGAAAAACCCCAGAACTATGAGCAGTTCTTC. Its translation: CASSQEKPQNYEQFF.

V is TRBV6-1 and J is TRBJ1-1, with TRBD1 matching 10 bases. J gave up 3 bases and V 4 bases, and 5 bases lay outside the gene matches. The germline CDR1 and CDR2 sequences are MNHNS and SASEGT. CDR3 length: 15 amino acids. In DNA form, the CDR3 reads TGTGCCAGCAGTGCCCGGACAGGGGGTTACACTGAAGCTTTCTTT. Protein product: CASSARTGGYTEAFF.

Concerning this clone itself: The junction departs from the called germline gene at one end, perhaps through a read error. The V gene is TRBV7-9, the J gene TRBJ2-1; D unresolved. Looked up from germline, CDR1 is SEHNR and CDR2 is FQNEAQ (reference sequence). This CDR3 contains 16 residues. CDR3 region: CASSLGRSSAYNERFF. DNA of the CDR3: TGTGCCAGCAGCTTAGGTCGGTCATCTGCATACAATGAGCGGTTCTTC.

Here the CDR3 DNA reads TGTGCCACCGCGTATAGCGCCAGCTCCTACAATGAGCAGTTCTTC. This codes for CATAYSASSYNEQFF. The chain carries TRBV27 and TRBJ2-1; weak D call: TRBD2 (5 bases). The V gene lost 10 bases and the J gene lost 0 bases, with 16 bases spanning the gap. Germline V gives CDR1 MNHEY, CDR2 SMNVEV (reference sequence). This CDR3 has 15 amino acids.

The rearrangement joins TRBV27 to TRBJ1-6, with D unresolved. This CDR3 spans 14 amino acids. Germline loops: CDR1 MNHEY, CDR2 SMNVEV (reference sequence). The ends were cut back, 4 bases at V and 10 bases at J, with 14 bases in the middle. Written as DNA, the CDR3 is TGTGCCAGCAGTTACCGGGTCCCAGAGTCACCCCTCCACTTT. The encoded protein is CASSYRVPESPLHF.

The chain has TRBV9 and TRBJ2-1; 10 bases agree with TRBD2. Germline values: CDR1 SGDLS, CDR2 YYNGEE. The J segment lost 1 base and the V segment lost 3 bases, leaving 10 bases of the junction unmatched. This CDR3 has 18 amino acids. CDR3 bases: TGTGCCAGCAGCGATCCTCTAGCGGGAGAGCGATCCTACAATGAGCAGTTCTTC. This gives the protein CASSDPLAGERSYNEQFF.

The genes are TRBV7-6 and TRBJ2-7, with D perhaps matching TRBD1 or TRBD2 (7 bases each). V dropped 5 bases and J dropped 5 bases, with 13 bases sitting between them. Germline V gene sequence: CDR1 SGHVS, CDR2 FNYEAQ. CDR3 length: 13 amino acids. This CDR3 is CASSPGGVHEQYF. The CDR3 coding sequence is TGTGCCAGCAGCCCAGGGGGGGTCCACGAGCAGTACTTC.

This clone was seen just once. This sequence joins TRBV21-1 and TRBJ2-3; TRBD2, the table's D call, was not compared with the DNA. TRBV21-1 is termed a pseudogene. The CDR3 totals 18 residues. Here the CDR3 reads CASKKGTSGLSSTDTQYF. In DNA form, the CDR3 reads TGTGCCAGCAAAAAGGGGACTAGCGGGCTCTCTAGCACAGATACGCAGTATTTT.

Remarks on this clone: A read error may account for a junction end that differs from germline. The chain combines TRBV6-5 with TRBJ1-5; a weak D match, TRBD1 (6 bases). CDR3 length: 14 residues. Looked up from germline, CDR1 is MNHEY and CDR2 is SVGAGI. CDR3 region: CASSNSGANQPQHF. CDR3 DNA: TGTGCCAGCAGTAACTCAGGGGCCAATCAGCCCCAGCATTTT.

This chain joins TRBV11-2 and TRBJ2-7; tentative D call: TRBD1 (6 bases). Between the trimmed V and J ends, which lost 4 bases and 3 bases, there was a span of 16 bases. The length of the CDR3 is 15 residues. CDR1 and CDR2 (germline): SGHAT, FQNNGV. CDR3 sequence (DNA): TGTGCCAGCAGCTCGTGGACAGATCGGGTCTACGAGCAGTACTTC. Protein product: CASSSWTDRVYEQYF.

The rearrangement links TRBV28 to TRBJ2-1, with D maybe TRBD1 (7 bases). Deletions cut 3 bases from V and 7 bases from J, with 13 bases between. Germline V gene data show CDR1 as MDHEN and CDR2 as SYDVKM. The CDR3 contains 14 residues. The CDR3 loop is CASSFRTGLNEQFF. The CDR3 nucleotides read TGTGCCAGCAGTTTTCGGACAGGACTAAATGAGCAGTTCTTC.

Regarding this clone: At the DNA level, this CDR3 is encoded by other sequences in the same sample as well. CDR3 in DNA: TGTGCCAGCAGTACCCAAGGGGCTTGGGAGACCCAGTACTTC. This translates into CASSTQGAWETQYF. The J gene is TRBJ2-5, the V gene TRBV27; a weak D match, TRBD1 (5 bases). The germline V gene has CDR1 MNHEY and CDR2 SMNVEV (reference sequence). The CDR3 loop spans 14 amino acids. V shed 5 bases and J shed 5 bases, with 15 bases lying between them.

This clone was detected only once. The rearrangement links TRBV27 to TRBJ1-2; D might be TRBD1 (5 bases). This CDR3 is 15 amino acids long. Germline-derived CDR1 and CDR2 are MNHEY and SMNVEV (reference sequence). Between the trimmed V and J ends, which lost 5 bases and 0 bases, there was a span of 13 bases. CDR3 region: CASSPRDQANYGYTF. CDR3 DNA: TGTGCCAGCAGTCCCCGGGACCAAGCTAACTATGGCTACACCTTC.

This chain connects TRBV28 to TRBJ1-5, with 10 bases fitting TRBD1. This CDR3 has 16 amino acids. Germline V gives CDR1 MDHEN, CDR2 SYDVKM. V was pared by 6 bases and J by 7 bases, with 12 bases of the junction left unmatched. CDR3 DNA sequence: TGTGCCAGCAGCCCGACAGGGGGCGGAAACGGGCAGCCCCAGCATTTT. Translation: CASSPTGGGNGQPQHF.

This sequence joins TRBV9 and TRBJ2-1, with D hard to call. The CDR3 loop spans 14 amino acids. Germline CDR1 reads SGDLS; CDR2 reads YYNGEE. V lost 3 bases and J 8 bases, leaving 15 bases between the germline ends. In DNA, the CDR3 is TGTGCCAGCAGCGGGCCCTCGTGGGCGGATGAGCAGTTCTTC. It translates to CASSGPSWADEQFF.

The V call is TRBV5-6, the J call TRBJ2-7, with 7 bases identical to TRBD1. Germline V CDR1 and CDR2: SGHDT, YYEEEE. V was pared by 4 bases and J by 0 bases, with 4 bases of the junction left unmatched. This CDR3 is built from 14 residues. CDR3 amino acids: CASSPGTASYEQYF. In nucleotides, the CDR3 is TGTGCCAGCAGCCCCGGGACAGCCTCCTACGAGCAGTACTTC.

J is TRBJ2-1 and V is TRBV15; tentative D call: TRBD2 (6 bases). The V gene's germline CDR1 is LNHNV and CDR2 YYDKDF (reference sequence). The CDR3 has 16 residues. Trimming left V 1 base short and J 5 bases short, with 15 bases between. CDR3 DNA sequence: TGTGCCACCAGCAGAGGCCAGTACGGGGGTGACAATGAGCAGTTCTTC. This gives the protein CATSRGQYGGDNEQFF.

The rearrangement uses TRBV4-1 and TRBJ1-2, with D tentatively TRBD1 (5 bases). V dropped 3 bases and J dropped 2 bases, with 16 bases sitting between them. Germline assignment: CDR1 MGHRA and CDR2 YSYEKL. This CDR3 region has 16 residues. The chain's CDR3 is CASSQSVGGENYGYTF. The CDR3 DNA reads TGCGCCAGCAGCCAGTCGGTGGGGGGAGAAAACTATGGCTACACCTTC.